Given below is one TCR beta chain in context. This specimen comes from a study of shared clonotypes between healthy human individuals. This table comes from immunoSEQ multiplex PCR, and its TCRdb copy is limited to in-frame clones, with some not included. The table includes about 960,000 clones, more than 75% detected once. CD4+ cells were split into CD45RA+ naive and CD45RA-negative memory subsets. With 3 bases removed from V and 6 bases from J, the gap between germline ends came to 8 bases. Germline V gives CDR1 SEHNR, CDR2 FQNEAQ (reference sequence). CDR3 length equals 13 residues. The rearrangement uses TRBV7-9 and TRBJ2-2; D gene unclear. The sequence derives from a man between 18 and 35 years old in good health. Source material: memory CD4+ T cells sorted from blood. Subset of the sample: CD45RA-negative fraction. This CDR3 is CASSFSGSGELFF. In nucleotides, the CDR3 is TGTGCCAGCAGCTTCTCGGGCTCCGGGGAGCTGTTTTTT.